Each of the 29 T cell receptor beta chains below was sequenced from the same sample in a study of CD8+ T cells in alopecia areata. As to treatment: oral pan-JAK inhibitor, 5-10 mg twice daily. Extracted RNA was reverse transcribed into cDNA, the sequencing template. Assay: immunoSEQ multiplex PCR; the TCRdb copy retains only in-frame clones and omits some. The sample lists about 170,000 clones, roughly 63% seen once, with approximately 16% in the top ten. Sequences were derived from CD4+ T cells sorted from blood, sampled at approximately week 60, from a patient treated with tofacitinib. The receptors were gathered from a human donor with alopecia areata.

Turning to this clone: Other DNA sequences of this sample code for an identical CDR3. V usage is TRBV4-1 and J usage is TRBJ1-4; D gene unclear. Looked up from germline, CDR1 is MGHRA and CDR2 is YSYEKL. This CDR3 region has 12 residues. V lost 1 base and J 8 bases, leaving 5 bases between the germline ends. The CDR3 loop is CASSQVVEKLFF. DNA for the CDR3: TGCGCCAGCAGCCAAGTGGTAGAAAAACTGTTTTTT.

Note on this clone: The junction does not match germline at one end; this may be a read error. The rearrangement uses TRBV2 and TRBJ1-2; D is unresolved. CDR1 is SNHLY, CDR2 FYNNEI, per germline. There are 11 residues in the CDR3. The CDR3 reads CASSARVLNLF. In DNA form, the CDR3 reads TGTGCCAGCAGTGCCCGGGTTTTGAATCTATTC.

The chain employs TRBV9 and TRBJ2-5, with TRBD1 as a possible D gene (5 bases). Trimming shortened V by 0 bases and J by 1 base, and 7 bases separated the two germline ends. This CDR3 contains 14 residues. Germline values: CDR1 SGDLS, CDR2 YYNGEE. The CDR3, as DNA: TGTGCCAGCAGCGTAGCAACAGGCCAAGAGACCCAGTACTTC. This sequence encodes CASSVATGQETQYF. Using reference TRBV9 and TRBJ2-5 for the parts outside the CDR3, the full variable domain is DSGVTQTPKHLITATGQRVTLRCSPRSGDLSVYWYQQSLDQGLQFLIQYYNGEERAKGNILERFSAQQFPDLHSELNLSSLELGDSALYFCASSVATGQETQYFGPGTRLLVL.

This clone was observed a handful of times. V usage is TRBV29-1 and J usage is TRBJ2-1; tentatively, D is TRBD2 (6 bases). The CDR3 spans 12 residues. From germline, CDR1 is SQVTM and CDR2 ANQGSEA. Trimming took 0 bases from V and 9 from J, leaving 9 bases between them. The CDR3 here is CSVEERGGEQFF. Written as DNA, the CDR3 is TGCAGCGTTGAAGAACGGGGAGGTGAGCAGTTCTTC.

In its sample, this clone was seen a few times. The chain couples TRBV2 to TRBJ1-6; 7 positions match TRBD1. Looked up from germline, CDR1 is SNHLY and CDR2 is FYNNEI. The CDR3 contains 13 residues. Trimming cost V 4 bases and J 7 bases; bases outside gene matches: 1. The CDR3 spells CASSGQGNSPLHF. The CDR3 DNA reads TGTGCCAGCAGTGGACAGGGAAATTCACCCCTCCACTTT.

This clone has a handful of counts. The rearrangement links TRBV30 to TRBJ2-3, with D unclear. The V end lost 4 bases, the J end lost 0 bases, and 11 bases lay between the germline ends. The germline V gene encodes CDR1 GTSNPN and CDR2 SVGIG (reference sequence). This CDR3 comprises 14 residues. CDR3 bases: TGTGCCTGGAACCGGGCCTCTAGCACAGATACGCAGTATTTT. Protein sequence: CAWNRASSTDTQYF.

CDR3 DNA sequence: TGCGCCAGCAGCTTGCAGGCGGGGAGCTCCTACAATGAGCAGTTCTTC. Amino acids: CASSLQAGSSYNEQFF. The rearrangement joins TRBV5-1 to TRBJ2-1; tentative D call: TRBD2 (6 bases). Trimming took off 1 base at V and 0 bases at J, with 11 bases between the two ends. This CDR3 contains 16 residues. Germline CDR1 is SGHRS and CDR2 is YFSETQ.

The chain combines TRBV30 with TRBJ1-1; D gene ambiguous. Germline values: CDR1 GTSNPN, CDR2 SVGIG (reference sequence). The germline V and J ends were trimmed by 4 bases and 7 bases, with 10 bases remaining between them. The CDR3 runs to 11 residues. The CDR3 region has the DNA TGTGCCTGGATTACGACATTTGAAGCTTTCTTT. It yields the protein CAWITTFEAFF. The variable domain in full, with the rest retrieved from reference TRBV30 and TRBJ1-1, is SQTIHQWPATLVQPVGSPLSLECTVEGTSNPNLYWYRQAAGRGLQLLFYSVGIGQISSEVPQNLSASRPQDRQFILSSKKLLLSDSGFYLCAWITTFEAFFGQGTRLTVV.

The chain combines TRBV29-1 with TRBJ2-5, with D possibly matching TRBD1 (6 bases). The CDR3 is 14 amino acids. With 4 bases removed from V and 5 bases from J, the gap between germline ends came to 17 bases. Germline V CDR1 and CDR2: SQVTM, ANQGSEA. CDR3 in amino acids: CSVVKDSIGETQYF. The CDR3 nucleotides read TGCAGCGTTGTTAAGGACAGCATTGGCGAGACCCAGTACTTC.

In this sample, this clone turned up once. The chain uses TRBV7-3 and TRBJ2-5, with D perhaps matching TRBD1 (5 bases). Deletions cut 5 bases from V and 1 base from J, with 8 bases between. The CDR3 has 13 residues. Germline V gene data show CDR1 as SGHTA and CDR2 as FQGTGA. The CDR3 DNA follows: TGTGCCAGCAGCCGACAGAGCCAAGAGACCCAGTACTTC. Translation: CASSRQSQETQYF.

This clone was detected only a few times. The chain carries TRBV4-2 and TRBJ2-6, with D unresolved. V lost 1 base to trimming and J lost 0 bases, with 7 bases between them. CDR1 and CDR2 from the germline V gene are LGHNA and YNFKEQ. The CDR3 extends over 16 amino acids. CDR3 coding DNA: TGTGCCAGCAGCCAAGCAAGCAACTCTGGGGCCAACGTCCTGACTTTC. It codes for CASSQASNSGANVLTF.

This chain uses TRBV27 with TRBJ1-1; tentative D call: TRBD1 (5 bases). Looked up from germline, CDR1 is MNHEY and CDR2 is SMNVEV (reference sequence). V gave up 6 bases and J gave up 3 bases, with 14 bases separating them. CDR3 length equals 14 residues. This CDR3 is CASSLQGEDTEAFF. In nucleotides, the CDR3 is TGTGCCAGCAGCCTCCAAGGGGAGGACACTGAAGCTTTCTTT.

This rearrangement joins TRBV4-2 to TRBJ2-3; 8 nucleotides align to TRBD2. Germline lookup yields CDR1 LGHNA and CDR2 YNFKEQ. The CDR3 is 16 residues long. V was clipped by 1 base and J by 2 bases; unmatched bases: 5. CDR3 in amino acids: CASSQAGTRDTDTQYF. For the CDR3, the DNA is TGTGCCAGCAGCCAAGCCGGGACTAGGGACACAGATACGCAGTATTTT.

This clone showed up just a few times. The CDR3 DNA sequence: TGCAGCGTCGCCACAGGGGGCACTGAAAAACTGTTTTTT. It translates to CSVATGGTEKLFF. The chain couples TRBV29-1 to TRBJ1-4; 9 nucleotides agree with TRBD1. The CDR3 extends over 13 amino acids. The V segment lost 6 bases and the J segment 7 bases; nucleotides outside the gene matches: 6. Germline V gives CDR1 SQVTM, CDR2 ANQGSEA.

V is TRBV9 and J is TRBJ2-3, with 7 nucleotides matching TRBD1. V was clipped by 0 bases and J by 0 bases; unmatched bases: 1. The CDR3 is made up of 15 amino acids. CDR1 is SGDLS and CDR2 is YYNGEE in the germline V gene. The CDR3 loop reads CASSVDRGSTDTQYF. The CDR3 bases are TGTGCCAGCAGCGTAGACAGGGGTAGCACAGATACGCAGTATTTT. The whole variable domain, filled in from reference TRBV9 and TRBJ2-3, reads DSGVTQTPKHLITATGQRVTLRCSPRSGDLSVYWYQQSLDQGLQFLIQYYNGEERAKGNILERFSAQQFPDLHSELNLSSLELGDSALYFCASSVDRGSTDTQYFGPGTRLTVL.

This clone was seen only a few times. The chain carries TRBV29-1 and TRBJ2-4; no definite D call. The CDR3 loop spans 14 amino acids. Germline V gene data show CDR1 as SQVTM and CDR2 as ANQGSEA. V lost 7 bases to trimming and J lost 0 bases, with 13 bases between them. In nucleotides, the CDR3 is TGCAGCGCTAAGGACCGATTAGCCAAAAACATTCAGTACTTC. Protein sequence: CSAKDRLAKNIQYF.

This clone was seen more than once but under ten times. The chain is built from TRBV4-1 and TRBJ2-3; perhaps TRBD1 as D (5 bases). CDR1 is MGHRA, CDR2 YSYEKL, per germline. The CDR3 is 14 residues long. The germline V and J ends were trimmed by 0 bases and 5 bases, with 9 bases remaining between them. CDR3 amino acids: CASSQEPTGDTQYF. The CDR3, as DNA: TGCGCCAGCAGCCAAGAACCCACAGGAGATACGCAGTATTTT.

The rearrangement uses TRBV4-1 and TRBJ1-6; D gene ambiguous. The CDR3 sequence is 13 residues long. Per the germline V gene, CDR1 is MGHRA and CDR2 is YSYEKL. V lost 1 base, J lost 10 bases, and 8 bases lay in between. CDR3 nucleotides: TGCGCCAGCAGCCAAGTAGGGAAGTCACCCCTCCACTTT. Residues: CASSQVGKSPLHF.

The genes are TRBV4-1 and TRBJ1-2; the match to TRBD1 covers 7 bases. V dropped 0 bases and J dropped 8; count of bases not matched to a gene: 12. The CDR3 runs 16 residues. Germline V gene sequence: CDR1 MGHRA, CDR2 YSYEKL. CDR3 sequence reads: CASSQEGATGTGGYTF. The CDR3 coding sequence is TGCGCCAGCAGCCAAGAAGGGGCGACAGGGACGGGAGGCTACACCTTC.

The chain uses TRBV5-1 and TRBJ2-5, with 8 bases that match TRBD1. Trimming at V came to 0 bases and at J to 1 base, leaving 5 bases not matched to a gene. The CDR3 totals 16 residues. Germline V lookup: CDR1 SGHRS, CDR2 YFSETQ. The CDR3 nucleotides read TGCGCCAGCAGCTTGGGACAGGGGACTCCCCAAGAGACCCAGTACTTC. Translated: CASSLGQGTPQETQYF.

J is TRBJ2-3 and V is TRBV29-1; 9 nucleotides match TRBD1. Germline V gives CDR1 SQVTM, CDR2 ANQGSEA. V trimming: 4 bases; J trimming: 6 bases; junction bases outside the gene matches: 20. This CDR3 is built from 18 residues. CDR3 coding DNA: TGCAGCGTTGCCAGAGGGGACTACCGGGACAGGGTCGCGGATACGCAGTATTTT. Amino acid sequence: CSVARGDYRDRVADTQYF.

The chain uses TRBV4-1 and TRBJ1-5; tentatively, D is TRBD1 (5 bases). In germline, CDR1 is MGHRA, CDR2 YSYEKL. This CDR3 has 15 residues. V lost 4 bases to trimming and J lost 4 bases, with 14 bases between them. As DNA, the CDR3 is TGCGCCAGCAGCCTCGCTCTGGGGGGAAATCAGCCCCAGCATTTT. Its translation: CASSLALGGNQPQHF.

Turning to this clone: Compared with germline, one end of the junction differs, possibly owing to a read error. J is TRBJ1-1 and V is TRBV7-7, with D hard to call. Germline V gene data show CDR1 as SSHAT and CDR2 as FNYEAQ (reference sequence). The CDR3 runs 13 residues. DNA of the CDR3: TGTGCTAGCAGCATGGACCGGAGCACTGAAGCTTTCTTT. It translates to CASSMDRSTEAFF.

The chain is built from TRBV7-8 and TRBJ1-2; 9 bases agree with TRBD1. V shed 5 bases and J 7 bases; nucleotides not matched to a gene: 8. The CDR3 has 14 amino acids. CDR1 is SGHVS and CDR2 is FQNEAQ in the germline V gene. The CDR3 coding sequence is TGTGCCAGCAGCCACCGGGACAGGGTTTCTGGCTACACCTTC. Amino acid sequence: CASSHRDRVSGYTF.

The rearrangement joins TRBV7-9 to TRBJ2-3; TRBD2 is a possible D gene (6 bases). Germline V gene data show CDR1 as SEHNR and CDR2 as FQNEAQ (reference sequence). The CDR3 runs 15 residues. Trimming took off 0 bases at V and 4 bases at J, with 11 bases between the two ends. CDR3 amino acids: CASSLAGGNPDTQYF. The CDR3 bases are TGTGCCAGCAGCTTAGCGGGGGGAAATCCAGATACGCAGTATTTT.

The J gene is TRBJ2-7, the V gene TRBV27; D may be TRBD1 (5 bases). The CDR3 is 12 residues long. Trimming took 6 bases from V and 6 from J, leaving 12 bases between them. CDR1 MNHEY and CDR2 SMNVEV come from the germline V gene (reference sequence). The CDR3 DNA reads TGTGCCAGCAGCCCACCCCAGGGCGAGCAGTACTTC. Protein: CASSPPQGEQYF.

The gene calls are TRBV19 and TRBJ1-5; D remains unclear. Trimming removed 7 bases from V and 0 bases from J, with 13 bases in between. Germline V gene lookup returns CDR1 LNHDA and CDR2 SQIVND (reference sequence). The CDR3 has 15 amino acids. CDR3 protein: CASMGGRSSNQPQHF. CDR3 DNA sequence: TGTGCCAGTATGGGAGGACGGAGTAGCAATCAGCCCCAGCATTTT.

The CDR3 DNA follows: TGTGCCAGCAGCCCCCTCGTCCTGGCAGAGACCCAGTACTTC. Translation gives CASSPLVLAETQYF. This chain uses TRBV9 with TRBJ2-5; D remains unclear. The CDR3 sequence is 14 residues long. CDR1 and CDR2 from the germline V gene are SGDLS and YYNGEE. V was cut by 4 bases and J by 4 bases, with 14 bases left in between.

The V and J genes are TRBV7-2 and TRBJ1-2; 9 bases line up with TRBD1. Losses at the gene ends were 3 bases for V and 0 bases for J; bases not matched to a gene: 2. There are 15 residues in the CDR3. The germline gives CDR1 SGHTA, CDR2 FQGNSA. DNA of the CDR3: TGTGCCAGCAGCTTCTGGGACAGGGCTAACTATGGCTACACCTTC. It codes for CASSFWDRANYGYTF. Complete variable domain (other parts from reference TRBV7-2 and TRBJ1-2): GAGVSQSPSNKVTEKGKDVELRCDPISGHTALYWYRQSLGQGLEFLIYFQGNSAPDKSGLPSDRFSAERTGGSVSTLTIQRTQQEDSAVYLCASSFWDRANYGYTFGSGTRLTVV.